These T cell receptor beta chains were read from a single sample in a study of early T cells in non-severe SARS-CoV-2 infection. TCRdb re-called the 5' RACE reads with MiXCR, one entry per CDR3 protein. Of some 77,000 distinct CDR3 sequences detected, about 12% appear once; the ten largest clones hold around 15%. The input for sequencing was whole blood, taken at baseline. All receptors derive from an adult who was a healthcare worker with PCR-confirmed SARS-CoV-2 infection or an uninfected control (not recorded which). The donor label of this sample is uncertain. Both conserved end residues are part of each CDR3. D genes are given only for firm matches. Clone size is given for some rows only: seen once, a few or many times, or a class if the clone is expanded.

D gene	clone size	V gene	CDR3 length	J gene	CDR3 DNA	CDR3 protein
.	few	TRBV7-8	13	TRBJ2-7	TGTGCCAGCAGCCCAAGAGGGACGGTCGAGCAGTACTTC	CASSPRGTVEQYF
TRBD2	many	TRBV7-2	14	TRBJ2-7	TGTGCCAGCAGCTCTAGCGGGAGAGCCGACGAGCAGTACTTC	CASSSSGRADEQYF
.	.	TRBV7-3	13	TRBJ1-6	TGTGCCAGCAGTTATACCTTTAATTCACCCCTCCACTTT	CASSYTFNSPLHF
TRBD2	.	TRBV20-1	14	TRBJ2-5	TGCAGTGCTCCCCGATCCGGGACTATCGAGACCCAGTACTTC	CSAPRSGTIETQYF
TRBD2	many	TRBV2	17	TRBJ2-2	TGTGCCAGCAGTCTCCTAGCGGGGGTACTGAACACCGGGGAGCTGTTTTTT	CASSLLAGVLNTGELFF
TRBD2	few	TRBV12-3/TRBV12-4	14	TRBJ2-1	TGTGCCAGCAGTTTTCGAACGGGAGGGTATGAGCAGTTCTTC	CASSFRTGGYEQFF
.	few	TRBV29-1	12	TRBJ1-4	TGCAGCGTTGAGCCTCGGGGGGAAAAACTGTTTTTT	CSVEPRGEKLFF
TRBD2	once	TRBV5-1	15	TRBJ2-7	TGCGCCAGCAGCTTGGTACGGCTAGCGGGAGACGAGCAGTACTTC	CASSLVRLAGDEQYF
.	many	TRBV7-3	13	TRBJ2-3	TGTGCCAGCAGCGCTCGGACCACAGATACGCAGTATTTT	CASSARTTDTQYF
TRBD2	.	TRBV11-1	15	TRBJ2-1	TGTGCCAGCAGGGGACTAGCGGCACAGAAGGGTGAGCAGTTCTTC	CASRGLAAQKGEQFF
TRBD1	few	TRBV24-1	12	TRBJ1-1	TGTGCCACCAGTGACAGGACAGGGAAAGCTTTCTTT	CATSDRTGKAFF
.	.	TRBV5-1	12	TRBJ2-3	TGCGCCAGCAGCTTGGGCATGGATACGCAGTATTTC	CASSLGMDTQYF
TRBD1	many	TRBV27	15	TRBJ2-5	TGTGCCAGCAGTCGGACAGGGTCGCGGGTAGAGACCCAGTACTTC	CASSRTGSRVETQYF
TRBD1	few	TRBV6-4	14	TRBJ2-3	TGTGCCAGCAGAAAGGGACAGTTCACAGATACGCAGTATTTT	CASRKGQFTDTQYF
.	many	TRBV4-1	17	TRBJ2-1	TGCGCCAGCAGCCAAGAATCGTTGAGGGGACCCAGCAATGAGCAGTTCTTC	CASSQESLRGPSNEQFF
.	many	TRBV20-1	12	TRBJ2-3	TGCAGTGCTAGAGCGGGGCGAGATACGCAGTATTTT	CSARAGRDTQYF
TRBD2	many	TRBV5-1	18	TRBJ2-5	TGCGCCAGCAGCTTGGGCTTCGGGGAGCGGGAGTCCCGAGAGACCCAGTACTTC	CASSLGFGERESRETQYF
.	.	TRBV7-2	15	TRBJ2-4	TGTGCCAGCAGCACCCCCTACGAGGGTAAAAACATTCAGTACTTC	CASSTPYEGKNIQYF
.	.	TRBV29-1	18	TRBJ2-7	TGCAGCGTTGATAGAGATATTTTCAGGGGCCCACGGGCTTACGAGCAGTACTTC	CSVDRDIFRGPRAYEQYF
TRBD1	many	TRBV19	16	TRBJ1-4	TGTGCCAGTAGTGTTCTACAGGGGGCAACTAATGAAAAACTGTTTTTT	CASSVLQGATNEKLFF
.	few	TRBV2	16	TRBJ2-2	TGTGCCAGCAGGGGGGACCTAGTCGTGGACACCGGGGAGCTGTTTTTT	CASRGDLVVDTGELFF
.	.	TRBV7-2	16	TRBJ1-6	TGTGCCAGCAGCTTAAATGGGGCCGGTAACAATTCACCCCTCCACTTT	CASSLNGAGNNSPLHF
TRBD1	.	TRBV7-2	16	TRBJ1-6	TGTGCCAGCAGCTGGACAGGGACGGCCGCGGATTCACCCCTCCACTTT	CASSWTGTAADSPLHF
.	few	TRBV5-5	14	TRBJ2-3	TGTGCCAGCAGGGCATCCTTAGACAGACGCCCGCAGTATTTT	CASRASLDRRPQYF
.	many	TRBV7-3	14	TRBJ2-2	TGTGCCAGCAGCTTAACTGCAGGGAACGGGGAGCTGTTTTTT	CASSLTAGNGELFF
.	.	TRBV6-2/TRBV6-3	12	TRBJ1-5	TGTGCGGCTTGGACACCTAATCAGCCCCAGCATTTT	CAAWTPNQPQHF
TRBD1	.	TRBV7-9	16	TRBJ1-4	TGTGCCAGCAGCTTCCTACAGGGGGCGGCTAATGAAAAACTGTTTTTT	CASSFLQGAANEKLFF
.	few	TRBV7-3	13	TRBJ2-5	TGTGCCAGCAGCTTAACGGAGGGAGAGACCCAGTACTTC	CASSLTEGETQYF
TRBD2	many	TRBV7-8	17	TRBJ2-4	TGTGCCAGCAGCTTAGCCGGGACTAGCGGGAGGGCCGGCATTCAGTACTTC	CASSLAGTSGRAGIQYF
TRBD1	many	TRBV20-1	11	TRBJ2-7	TGCAGTGCTTTGACAGGGAACGAGCAGTACTTC	CSALTGNEQYF
.	few	TRBV9	15	TRBJ1-4	TGTGCCAGCAGCCCTCCGGGGGGAGGCTCTGAAAAACTGTTTTTT	CASSPPGGGSEKLFF
TRBD1	few	TRBV7-9	15	TRBJ2-7	TGTGCCAGCAGCGGCGGGGACAGGAGTTACTACGAGCAGTACTTC	CASSGGDRSYYEQYF
TRBD2	many	TRBV4-1	20	TRBJ2-7	TGCGCCAGCAGCGTCCGGACTAGCGGGACAAATCTGCCGTTAACCTACGAGCAGTACTTC	CASSVRTSGTNLPLTYEQYF
.	.	TRBV10-1	12	TRBJ1-1	TGCGCCAGCAGTGATAAGAACACTGAAGCTTTCTTT	CASSDKNTEAFF
TRBD2	few	TRBV9	15	TRBJ2-3	TGTGCCAGCAGATCGGGAGGGGGGAGCACAGATACGCAGTATTTT	CASRSGGGSTDTQYF
.	.	TRBV6-2/TRBV6-3	15	TRBJ2-5	TGTGCCGGCAGTTACGTCGCGGAAATCAAAGAGACCCAGTACTTC	CAGSYVAEIKETQYF
.	few	TRBV6-2/TRBV6-3	15	TRBJ1-1	TGTGCCAGCAGTTACTCGGAGAGGGCAAACACTGAAGCTTTCTTT	CASSYSERANTEAFF
TRBD2	few	TRBV5-4	15	TRBJ2-1	TGTGCCAGCAGCTCTAGCGGGGGCTCCTACAATGAGCAGTTCTTC	CASSSSGGSYNEQFF
TRBD2	many	TRBV15	16	TRBJ2-1	TGTGCCACCAGCCCCAGGACTAGCGGGGGACACAATGAGCAGTTCTTC	CATSPRTSGGHNEQFF
.	.	TRBV20-1	9	TRBJ1-1	TGCAGTGCTGGCATTGAAGCTTTCTTT	CSAGIEAFF
.	many	TRBV19	13	TRBJ1-6	TGTGCCAGTAGTATAGATGGCGGTTCACCCCTCCACTTT	CASSIDGGSPLHF
TRBD2	.	TRBV5-1	15	TRBJ2-3	TGCGCCAGCAGCTTGCTCGCGGGAGGGCCAGATACGCAGTATTTT	CASSLLAGGPDTQYF
.	few	TRBV11-2	14	TRBJ1-6	TGTGCCAGCAGCCCTTTCAGTGGCAATTCACCCCTCCACTTT	CASSPFSGNSPLHF
TRBD2	.	TRBV6-4	15	TRBJ2-1	TGTGCCAGCAGGGGAACTAGCGGGGACTACAATGAGCAGTTCTTC	CASRGTSGDYNEQFF
.	.	TRBV18	14	TRBJ1-5	TGTGCCAGCTCCCCAGCGCAGCGTGCTCAGCCCCAGCATTTT	CASSPAQRAQPQHF
TRBD1	.	TRBV2	17	TRBJ1-2	TGTGCCAGCAGTGAAGAGATATCCCGGGACAGCCTTCATGGCTACACCTTC	CASSEEISRDSLHGYTF
.	.	TRBV12-2	15	TRBJ2-5	TGTGCAAGTCCCTACCTCCGGGGAGGGCAAGAGACCCAGTACTTC	CASPYLRGGQETQYF
TRBD2	.	TRBV4-1	17	TRBJ2-3	TGCGCCAGCAGCCAAGCCGCTAGCGGGGGAACCACAGATACGCAGTATTTT	CASSQAASGGTTDTQYF
.	.	TRBV4-3	16	TRBJ2-5	TGCGCCAGCAGCCAAGATCCCGGTAGTTTGCAAGAGACCCAGTACTTC	CASSQDPGSLQETQYF
TRBD1	few	TRBV4-3	15	TRBJ2-2	TGCGCCAGCAGCCCCGGGACAGGGTTAAGCGGGGAGCTGTTTTTT	CASSPGTGLSGELFF
.	.	TRBV12-3/TRBV12-4	16	TRBJ2-7	TGTGCCAGCAGTTTGGCGCATGGGGGTGGCAGCTACGAGCAGTACTTC	CASSLAHGGGSYEQYF
.	few	TRBV7-2	15	TRBJ2-7	TGTGCCAGCAGCACCCGAATGGCCGGATACTACGAGCAGTACTTC	CASSTRMAGYYEQYF
.	.	TRBV7-2	16	TRBJ2-6	TGTGCCAGCAGCTTCCCAAGGTCCTCTGGGGCCAACGTCCTGACTTTC	CASSFPRSSGANVLTF